The 29 T cell receptor beta chains below come from one sample, sequenced in a study of control samples from healthy donors and cancer patients. Repertoires were generated with immunoSEQ multiplex PCR, while TCRdb's copy carries only in-frame clones and drops some. In the table there are under 50,000 clones, more than 70% of which are singletons. Sequenced material: PBMCs. Receptors originate from a woman between 55 and 75 years old with lung cancer.

V gene TRBV14 combines with J gene TRBJ1-1; D gene ambiguous. The CDR3 length is 13 residues. Looked up from germline, CDR1 is SGHDN and CDR2 is FVKESK. V was shortened by 1 base and J by 3 bases, with 6 bases between the two germline ends. The DNA for the CDR3 is TGTGCCAGCAGCCAAGGTAGCTACACTGAAGCTTTCTTT. This gives the protein CASSQGSYTEAFF.

This chain connects TRBV13 to TRBJ2-7, with D unresolved. V dropped 5 bases and J dropped 3 bases, with 8 bases sitting between them. The germline gives CDR1 PRHDT, CDR2 FYEKMQ (reference sequence). The CDR3 spans 12 residues. CDR3 DNA: TGTGCCAGCAGCCCGCTAGGCTACGAGCAGTACTTC. It translates to CASSPLGYEQYF.

The CDR3 sequence: CASSQVGSSGNTIYF. DNA for the CDR3: TGTGCCAGCAGCCAAGTCGGCAGCTCTGGAAACACCATATATTTT. V gene TRBV3-1 (or the pseudogene TRBV3-2) combines with J gene TRBJ1-3; D not certain. V shed 1 base and J shed 0 bases, with 7 bases lying between them. The CDR3 length is 15 residues. Germline CDR1 and CDR2: LGHDT and YNNKEL (reference sequence).

J is TRBJ2-7 and V is TRBV6-5; D remains unclear. V lost 6 bases to trimming and J lost 2 bases, with 14 bases between them. CDR1 and CDR2 from the germline V gene are MNHEY and SVGAGI. The CDR3 consists of 14 residues. This CDR3 is CASRSGPLPYEQYF. In DNA, the CDR3 is TGTGCCAGCAGGTCAGGTCCCCTCCCCTACGAGCAGTACTTC.

The chain links TRBV6-5 to TRBJ2-5; D possibly corresponds to TRBD2 (5 bases). Germline V CDR1 and CDR2: MNHEY, SVGAGI. V gave up 8 bases and J gave up 5 bases, with 18 bases separating them. The CDR3 has 14 amino acids. In nucleotides, the CDR3 is TGTGCCAGCGGGGAGCTCCCCAATTCGGAGACCCAGTACTTC. It specifies CASGELPNSETQYF.

The chain uses TRBV2 and TRBJ2-2; D is perhaps TRBD1 (6 bases). CDR3 length equals 15 residues. Between the trimmed V and J ends, which lost 7 bases and 5 bases, there was a span of 17 bases. Germline V gene data show CDR1 as SNHLY and CDR2 as FYNNEI. In DNA, the CDR3 is TGTGCCAGCAATCTACAGGGTTTTGGGACCGGGGAGCTGTTTTTT. Translating it yields CASNLQGFGTGELFF.

V usage is TRBV7-9 and J usage is TRBJ2-7; unclear D gene. The germline V and J ends were trimmed by 0 bases and 5 bases, with 2 bases remaining between them. Per the germline V gene, CDR1 is SEHNR and CDR2 is FQNEAQ (reference sequence). The CDR3 is made up of 11 amino acids. CDR3 region: CASSLANEQYF. The CDR3 DNA is TGTGCCAGCAGCTTAGCCAACGAGCAGTACTTC.

This clone appeared a few times. The chain joins TRBV9 to TRBJ1-1; 7 bases are a match to TRBD1. The CDR3 length is 12 residues. J gave up 7 bases and V 4 bases, and 4 bases lay outside the gene matches. The V gene's germline CDR1 is SGDLS and CDR2 YYNGEE. The chain's CDR3 is CASSSHRGEAFF. The CDR3 region has the DNA TGTGCCAGCAGCTCCCACAGGGGTGAAGCTTTCTTT.

V gene TRBV7-9 combines with J gene TRBJ2-7; 7 nucleotides line up with TRBD1. Germline CDR1 is SEHNR and CDR2 is FQNEAQ (reference sequence). Trimming at V came to 5 bases and at J to 3 bases, leaving 10 bases not matched to a gene. The CDR3 has 15 residues. The CDR3 region has the DNA TGTGCCAGCAGCCCGGGACAGCTTCACTACTACGAGCAGTACTTC. This gives the protein CASSPGQLHYYEQYF.

V gene TRBV27 combines with J gene TRBJ1-6, with a weak D call TRBD1 (5 bases). Germline V CDR1 and CDR2: MNHEY, SMNVEV (reference sequence). The CDR3 spans 16 residues. V gave up 0 bases and J gave up 3 bases, with 9 bases separating them. In DNA form, the CDR3 reads TGTGCCAGCAGTTTATCCTCCCAGGGCTATAATTCACCCCTCCACTTT. Its protein is CASSLSSQGYNSPLHF.

The chain employs TRBV5-4 and TRBJ2-1; 10 nucleotides line up with TRBD1. This CDR3 has 15 residues. Germline-derived CDR1 and CDR2 are SGHNT and YYREEE (reference sequence). Trimming at V came to 0 bases and at J to 7 bases, leaving 4 bases not matched to a gene. CDR3 DNA: TGTGCCAGCAGCTTGGGCGGGACAGGGGATAATGAGCAGTTCTTC. Translated: CASSLGGTGDNEQFF.

This chain connects TRBV10-3 to TRBJ1-2; D unresolved. CDR1 is ENHRY and CDR2 is SYGVKD in the germline V gene. CDR3 length: 13 residues. V dropped 6 bases and J dropped 0 bases, with 8 bases sitting between them. CDR3 in amino acids: CAISEGANYGYTF. CDR3 DNA sequence: TGTGCCATCAGCGAGGGAGCTAACTATGGCTACACCTTC.

A single count supports this clone. The chain combines TRBV6-5 with TRBJ1-2; 7 nucleotides match TRBD1. The junction had 4 bases not matched to a gene; V was cut back by 6 bases and J by 6 bases. Germline assignment: CDR1 MNHEY and CDR2 SVGAGI. This CDR3 comprises 12 residues. The CDR3 loop reads CASRTGDDGYTF. The CDR3 DNA reads TGTGCCAGCAGAACAGGGGACGATGGCTACACCTTC.

The chain combines TRBV29-1 with TRBJ2-5, with 13 bases aligning to TRBD2. This CDR3 is 13 amino acids long. Germline-derived CDR1 and CDR2 are SQVTM and ANQGSEA. Trimming took 7 bases from V and 7 from J; bases not matched to a gene: 6. The CDR3 DNA reads as TGCAGCGGGGGGACTAGCGGGATAGGGACCCAGTACTTC. Its protein product is CSGGTSGIGTQYF.

DNA of the CDR3: TGCGCCAGCAGCTTGCAGGGCCGGGGCTCCTATAATTCACCCCTCCACTTT. Amino acids: CASSLQGRGSYNSPLHF. The chain combines TRBV5-1 with TRBJ1-6; the D gene is possibly TRBD1 (5 bases). This CDR3 is built from 17 residues. Germline assignment: CDR1 SGHRS and CDR2 YFSETQ. Trimming took 1 base from V and 0 from J, leaving 11 bases between them.

The V call is TRBV11-3, the J call TRBJ2-5; 10 bases are shared with TRBD2. CDR1 is SGHNT, CDR2 YENEEA, per germline. Germline trimming cut 6 bases from V and 5 bases from J; bases unmatched to any gene: 15. The CDR3 covers 17 residues. CDR3 DNA: TGTGCCAGCAGTATAGCGGGGGGAGGGTATAGCTCCGAGACCCAGTACTTC. This sequence encodes CASSIAGGGYSSETQYF.

The rearrangement links TRBV25-1 to TRBJ1-2; TRBD1 matches 7 bases. This CDR3 has 12 amino acids. Germline CDR1 is MGHDK and CDR2 is SYGVNS. V trimming: 4 bases; J trimming: 8 bases; junction bases outside the gene matches: 4. The CDR3 sequence is CASSGGGDGYTF. CDR3 sequence (DNA): TGTGCCAGCAGTGGAGGGGGCGACGGCTACACCTTC.

CDR3 in amino acids: CAWSEGQGYGYTF. The CDR3 bases are TGTGCCTGGAGTGAGGGACAGGGCTATGGCTACACCTTC. The rearrangement links TRBV30 to TRBJ1-2; 9 nucleotides align to TRBD1. From germline, CDR1 is GTSNPN and CDR2 SVGIG (reference sequence). CDR3 size: 13 residues. With V trimmed by 1 base and J by 4 bases, 1 base remained unmatched.

This rearrangement joins TRBV6-1 to TRBJ1-5, with D unresolved. Trimming took 2 bases from V and 2 from J, leaving 10 bases between them. The CDR3 extends over 15 amino acids. Germline-derived CDR1 and CDR2 are MNHNS and SASEGT. This CDR3 is CASSEWGAGNQPQHF. The CDR3 nucleotides are TGTGCCAGCAGTGAATGGGGTGCAGGCAATCAGCCCCAGCATTTT.

This clone was seen a single time. The V and J genes are TRBV9 and TRBJ2-2; TRBD1 aligns across 7 bases. The germline gives CDR1 SGDLS, CDR2 YYNGEE. V lost 2 bases to trimming and J lost 0 bases; unmatched junction nucleotides: 7. The CDR3 length is 17 residues. CDR3 protein: CASSVPRGGANTGELFF. CDR3 DNA sequence: TGTGCCAGCAGCGTCCCCCGAGGGGGCGCGAACACCGGGGAGCTGTTTTTT.

This clone has only a few counts. The V and J genes are TRBV2 and TRBJ2-7; 9 bases align to TRBD1. J gave up 3 bases and V 6 bases, and 9 bases lay outside the gene matches. This CDR3 contains 15 residues. Per the germline V gene, CDR1 is SNHLY and CDR2 is FYNNEI. CDR3 in DNA: TGTGCCAGCAGGGAGGGGACAGGGAGTATCTACGAGCAGTACTTC. Translated: CASREGTGSIYEQYF.

In its sample, this clone was seen a few times. The V gene is TRBV7-9, the J gene TRBJ1-1, with D unclear. Germline V gene lookup returns CDR1 SEHNR and CDR2 FQNEAQ (reference sequence). V was clipped by 2 bases and J by 1 base, with 8 bases between them. This CDR3 is built from 14 residues. CDR3 bases: TGTGCCAGCAGCTTAATCGGGAGGAACACTGAAGCTTTCTTT. Translation gives CASSLIGRNTEAFF.

The genes are TRBV5-5 and TRBJ2-7, with 7 nucleotides matching TRBD1. This CDR3 spans 15 amino acids. Trimming cost V 0 bases and J 3 bases; bases outside gene matches: 6. The germline V gene encodes CDR1 SGHKS and CDR2 YYEKEE (reference sequence). DNA for the CDR3: TGTGCCAGCAGCTTGGCCGGACAGGAGTTCTACGAGCAGTACTTC. Its translation is CASSLAGQEFYEQYF.

This chain connects TRBV19 to TRBJ1-1, with a weak D call TRBD1 (5 bases). This CDR3 region has 13 residues. The germline CDR1 and CDR2 sequences are LNHDA and SQIVND (reference sequence). V was trimmed by 10 bases and J by 0 bases, leaving 12 bases between them. The CDR3 nucleotides read TGTGCCACCCAGGGAACAATGAACACTGAAGCTTTCTTT. Translating gives CATQGTMNTEAFF.

J is TRBJ2-1 and V is TRBV11-2; the D gene is possibly TRBD2 (5 bases). V lost 7 bases and J 8 bases, leaving 12 bases between the germline ends. CDR3 size: 12 residues. Germline V gene sequence: CDR1 SGHAT, CDR2 FQNNGV. CDR3 amino acids: CASTSTRDEQFF. The DNA of the CDR3 is TGTGCCAGCACATCTACTAGGGATGAGCAGTTCTTC.

The chain has TRBV29-1 and TRBJ1-3; D is unresolved. V was clipped by 7 bases and J by 12 bases, with 22 bases between them. Germline CDR1 is SQVTM and CDR2 is ANQGSEA. The length of the CDR3 is 13 residues. The CDR3 DNA follows: TGCAGCGCCTACACCCCGTACAGTGAGAACATATATTTT. It specifies CSAYTPYSENIYF. Complete variable domain (other parts from reference TRBV29-1 and TRBJ1-3): SAVISQKPSRDICQRGTSLTIQCQVDSQVTMMFWYRQQPGQSLTLIATANQGSEATYESGFVIDKFPISRPNLTFSTLTVSNMSPEDSSIYLCSAYTPYSENIYFGEGSWLTVV.

This clone was found once. The chain employs TRBV7-6 and TRBJ2-2, with TRBD2 matching 7 bases. The CDR3 is 15 amino acids. The V gene's germline CDR1 is SGHVS and CDR2 FNYEAQ. Trimming cost V 6 bases and J 4 bases; bases outside gene matches: 8. The CDR3 region is CASRPDLAATGELFF. The CDR3 DNA follows: TGTGCCAGCAGACCCGACCTAGCGGCCACCGGGGAGCTGTTTTTT.

The chain uses TRBV3-1 (or the pseudogene TRBV3-2) and TRBJ2-3; 8 bases line up with TRBD1. Per germline, CDR1 LGHDT and CDR2 YNNKEL (reference sequence). The CDR3 length is 14 residues. The junction had 0 bases not matched to a gene; V was cut back by 4 bases and J by 0 bases. The CDR3 DNA is TGTGCCAGCAGCCGGGACAGGAGCACAGATACGCAGTATTTT. Protein: CASSRDRSTDTQYF.

V usage is TRBV6-5 and J usage is TRBJ2-5, with D possibly being TRBD1 (5 bases). The CDR3 sequence is 13 residues long. Deletions cut 9 bases from V and 5 bases from J, with 16 bases between. CDR1 and CDR2 from the germline V gene are MNHEY and SVGAGI. CDR3 loop: CARAAREDETQYF. Written as DNA, the CDR3 is TGTGCCAGGGCTGCCAGGGAAGACGAGACCCAGTACTTC.